The text below deals with one T cell receptor beta chain. This CDR3 spans 14 amino acids. V was trimmed by 5 bases and J by 2 bases, leaving 10 bases between them. Germline V lookup: CDR1 MDHEN, CDR2 SYDVKM. Treatment specified: preoperative locoregional IRX-2 cytokine immunotherapy. Samples came from a phase Ib trial of preoperative locoregional IRX-2 cytokine immunotherapy. The data were produced by immunoSEQ multiplex PCR, yet TCRdb's version contains in-frame clones alone and is incomplete. The sample has approximately 44,000 clones, about 94% seen once. The record originates from a study of preoperative IRX-2 immunotherapy in early breast cancer.

The rearrangement links TRBV28 to TRBJ1-5, with a tentative D call TRBD1 (5 bases). The source is a human donor with breast cancer. The sequencing here drew on tumor tissue, taken after IRX-2 immunotherapy. The CDR3 is CASSPQGGNQPQHF. CDR3 in DNA: TGTGCCAGCAGTCCCCAGGGAGGCAATCAGCCCCAGCATTTT.